This passage covers 7 T cell receptor beta chains from one sample sequenced in a study of patients and donors after allogeneic stem cell transplantation. In TCRdb, the RT-PCR reads were re-called with MiXCR into one record per CDR3 protein. The table lists roughly 230,000 distinct CDR3 sequences, roughly 13% of them singletons, with 9.5% to 13% in the top ten. The sample consisted of blood, either unsorted or a sorted T cell fraction (not recorded which). These receptors originate from a human donor who was either an allogeneic HSCT recipient or a stem cell or donor lymphocyte infusion donor (not recorded which). It is not recorded whose cells these are; they may come from a transplant donor.

Comment on this clonotype: This may come from a read error, since a much larger clone is one base off. This sequence joins TRBV5-1 and TRBJ2-1, with a weak D call TRBD2 (5 bases). The CDR3 length is 14 residues. Germline CDR1 reads SGHRS; CDR2 reads YFSETQ. V lost 7 bases and J lost 2, with 13 bases in between. CDR3 DNA: TGCGCCAGCGGCCTAGAGCGGACCTACAATGAGCAGTTCTTC. It specifies CASGLERTYNEQFF.

There are a few counts of this clonotype. The chain is built from TRBV12-3 or TRBV12-4 and TRBJ2-7, with 7 nucleotides matching TRBD1. The trim removed 3 bases at V and 13 bases at J, leaving 15 bases unmatched. The CDR3 runs to 14 residues. The CDR3 region is CASSFNGDRLPLYF. The CDR3 coding sequence is TGTGCCAGCAGTTTTAATGGGGACAGACTCCCACTATACTTC.

This clonotype showed up just a few times. The rearrangement joins TRBV20-1 to TRBJ2-5; D possibly matches TRBD1 or TRBD2 (5 bases each). Germline-derived CDR1 and CDR2 are DFQATT and SNEGSKA (reference sequence). The V end lost 2 bases, the J end lost 11 bases, and 12 bases lay between the germline ends. There are 11 residues in the CDR3. Here the CDR3 reads CSARFRGSQYF. CDR3 DNA: TGCAGTGCTAGATTCCGGGGCTCTCAGTACTTC.

There are many counts of this clonotype. The chain employs TRBV12-3 or TRBV12-4 and TRBJ1-2, with 7 bases aligning to TRBD1. V lost 4 bases, J lost 0 bases, and 5 bases stayed unmatched. The CDR3 length is 15 residues. The CDR3 protein is CASSSPGQTNYGYTF. The CDR3 DNA sequence: TGTGCCAGCAGTTCCCCGGGACAGACTAACTATGGCTACACCTTC.

This clonotype turned up a few times. The chain couples TRBV7-9 to TRBJ2-4, with D unresolved. V was shortened by 1 base and J by 6 bases, with 1 base between the two germline ends. CDR3 length equals 11 residues. The V gene's germline CDR1 is SEHNR and CDR2 FQNEAQ (reference sequence). The CDR3 region is CASSLGNIQYF. Here the CDR3 DNA reads TGTGCCAGCAGCTTAGGAAACATTCAGTACTTC.

This chain links TRBV10-3 with TRBJ2-7; 7 bases line up with TRBD2. Germline V gives CDR1 ENHRY, CDR2 SYGVKD. V was clipped by 7 bases and J by 7 bases; unmatched bases: 10. The CDR3 has 13 amino acids. In DNA form, the CDR3 reads TGTGCCATCACTAGCGGCGGGGCTCGGGAGCAGTACTTC. Translating it yields CAITSGGAREQYF.

This chain links TRBV6-1 with TRBJ2-2; possibly TRBD2 for D (7 bases). Germline V CDR1 and CDR2: MNHNS, SASEGT. Trimming removed 7 bases from V and 0 bases from J, with 12 bases in between. The CDR3 spans 15 residues. This CDR3 reads CASNEGGANTGELFF. The CDR3 DNA reads as TGTGCCAGCAACGAAGGGGGGGCGAACACCGGGGAGCTGTTTTTT.